These 24 T cell receptor beta chains came from one sample sequenced in a study of T-cell memory formation after mild COVID-19. TCRdb recomputed calls from the 5' RACE reads with MiXCR, one row per CDR3 protein. The data show around 190,000 distinct CDR3 sequences, with less than 20% seen just once and 3% to 4.5% held by the top ten. Material for sequencing was PBMCs or a T cell subset sorted from them (not recorded which). These receptors were collected from a man between 18 and 29 years old who had mild COVID-19 (a few samples of this study predate the infection). Cell type and time point are not known.

The sample holds a few counts of this clonotype. J is TRBJ1-5 and V is TRBV6-5; weak D call: TRBD1 (5 bases). The CDR3 consists of 15 residues. V gave up 5 bases and J gave up 0 bases, with 11 bases separating them. The germline V gene encodes CDR1 MNHEY and CDR2 SVGAGI. CDR3 DNA sequence: TGTGCCAGCAGTGACAGATCCTATAGCAATCAGCCCCAGCATTTT. It encodes CASSDRSYSNQPQHF.

The V gene is TRBV6-6, the J gene TRBJ2-1; maybe TRBD1 (6 bases). The CDR3 runs 17 residues. Deletions cut 2 bases from V and 8 bases from J, with 22 bases between. Germline V lookup: CDR1 MNHNY, CDR2 SVGAGI (reference sequence). CDR3 DNA: TGTGCCAGCAGTTACCTTGGGCCAGGGGCTTTTCACGATGAGCAGTTCTTC. Translating gives CASSYLGPGAFHDEQFF.

This clonotype turned up a few times. The chain uses TRBV6-2 or TRBV6-3 and TRBJ2-2; D gene uncertain. Germline CDR1 MNHEY, CDR2 SVGEGT. Trimming shortened V by 4 bases and J by 6 bases, and 12 bases separated the two germline ends. The length of the CDR3 is 14 residues. CDR3 sequence (DNA): TGTGCCAGCAGTTCGCCCATCCGGGCCGGGGAGCTGTTTTTT. It encodes CASSSPIRAGELFF.

The table lists this clonotype with a few counts. The V call is TRBV11-1, the J call TRBJ1-6, with D hard to call. Germline values: CDR1 SGHAT, CDR2 FQDESV (reference sequence). With 4 bases removed from V and 10 bases from J, the gap between germline ends came to 11 bases. The CDR3 loop spans 13 amino acids. The CDR3 here is CASSSGVRSPLHF. As DNA, the CDR3 is TGTGCCAGCAGCTCCGGGGTACGATCACCCCTCCACTTT.

This clonotype was counted only a few times. The J gene is TRBJ2-5, the V gene TRBV7-8, with 7 bases aligning to TRBD2. J was trimmed by 5 bases and V by 8 bases; bases with no gene match: 8. CDR1 is SGHVS and CDR2 is FQNEAQ in the germline V gene. The CDR3 extends over 13 amino acids. The CDR3 DNA reads TGTGCCAGCTCGACTAGCCTAAGGGAGACCCAGTACTTC. It encodes CASSTSLRETQYF.

Here the CDR3 reads CASSLRGGFNSPLHF. The CDR3 nucleotides read TGTGCCAGCTCACTCCGAGGGGGTTTTAATTCACCCCTCCACTTT. The rearrangement joins TRBV18 to TRBJ1-6, with a tentative D call TRBD1 (6 bases). V gave up 4 bases and J gave up 6 bases, with 13 bases separating them. The CDR3 is made up of 15 amino acids. Germline values: CDR1 KGHSH, CDR2 LQKENI.

The chain is built from TRBV12-3 or TRBV12-4 and TRBJ1-1, with D hard to call. The CDR3 has 13 amino acids. The V end was cut by 6 bases, the J end by 4 bases, with 12 bases between. CDR3 DNA: TGTGCCAGCAGCTGGGAGGCCCGCACTGAAGCTTTCTTT. Translated: CASSWEARTEAFF.

The chain combines TRBV11-2 with TRBJ1-3, with 7 bases identical to TRBD1. V was pared by 6 bases and J by 2 bases, with 4 bases of the junction left unmatched. The CDR3 has 14 amino acids. Germline assignment: CDR1 SGHAT and CDR2 FQNNGV. Written as DNA, the CDR3 is TGTGCCAGCAGACCTACAGGGGCTGGAAACACCATATATTTT. Protein sequence: CASRPTGAGNTIYF.

V and J are TRBV5-6 and TRBJ2-7, with TRBD1 as a possible D gene (6 bases). The germline V gene encodes CDR1 SGHDT and CDR2 YYEEEE. This CDR3 region has 14 residues. Trimming stripped 4 bases from V and 0 bases from J, with 11 bases between. The chain's CDR3 is CASSRTVLSYEQYF. In nucleotides, the CDR3 is TGTGCCAGCAGCAGGACAGTACTCTCCTACGAGCAGTACTTC. Full variable domain (rest looked up from reference TRBV5-6 and TRBJ2-7): DAGVTQSPTHLIKTRGQQVTLRCSPKSGHDTVSWYQQALGQGPQFIFQYYEEEERQRGNFPDRFSGHQFPNYSSELNVNALLLGDSALYLCASSRTVLSYEQYFGPGTRLTVT.

The chain is built from TRBV27 and TRBJ1-4; no clear D gene. Trimming took 5 bases from V and 1 from J, leaving 8 bases between them. The CDR3 covers 14 residues. Germline-derived CDR1 and CDR2 are MNHEY and SMNVEV (reference sequence). The CDR3 DNA reads TGTGCCAGCAGTCTGGGAAAAACTAATGAAAAACTGTTTTTT. It is translated as CASSLGKTNEKLFF.

This clonotype came up a few times. The chain combines TRBV4-3 with TRBJ1-4; a possible D gene is TRBD1 (5 bases). The V gene's germline CDR1 is LGHNA and CDR2 YSLEER. The CDR3 loop spans 15 amino acids. V lost 0 bases and J 8 bases, leaving 13 bases between the germline ends. CDR3 sequence (DNA): TGCGCCAGCAGCCAAGATCGGAGGGACGGCGAAAAACTGTTTTTT. Its protein product is CASSQDRRDGEKLFF.

This clonotype showed up just a few times. V gene TRBV2 combines with J gene TRBJ1-2; the D is unclear. This CDR3 contains 13 residues. Germline V lookup: CDR1 SNHLY, CDR2 FYNNEI. V gave up 6 bases and J gave up 9 bases, with 17 bases separating them. The CDR3 DNA reads as TGTGCCAGCAGCGGGGAATTCACAGAACGCTACACCTTC. This sequence encodes CASSGEFTERYTF.

This clonotype turned up a few times. The rearrangement uses TRBV5-1 and TRBJ2-3; no definite D call. Germline V gene data show CDR1 as SGHRS and CDR2 as YFSETQ. V dropped 0 bases and J dropped 2 bases, with 7 bases sitting between them. The length of the CDR3 is 14 residues. The CDR3 nucleotides are TGCGCCAGCAGCTTGGGTCGGCACACAGATACGCAGTATTTT. Residues: CASSLGRHTDTQYF.

This sequence joins TRBV9 and TRBJ2-2; possible D gene TRBD2, 6 bases. Germline assignment: CDR1 SGDLS and CDR2 YYNGEE. V was clipped by 0 bases and J by 4 bases, with 10 bases between them. This CDR3 region has 15 residues. The CDR3, as DNA: TGTGCCAGCAGCGTAGAATTGGGGGGCACCGGGGAGCTGTTTTTT. Translated: CASSVELGGTGELFF.

This chain links TRBV7-6 with TRBJ1-1, with a possible D match to TRBD1 (6 bases). The ends were cut back, 3 bases at V and 3 bases at J, with 11 bases in the middle. Germline V CDR1 and CDR2: SGHVS, FNYEAQ. This CDR3 has 14 amino acids. The CDR3 region has the DNA TGTGCCAGCAGCTTGTGGGGGCTTGACACTGAAGCTTTCTTT. As protein: CASSLWGLDTEAFF.

This clonotype showed up many times. V usage is TRBV2 and J usage is TRBJ2-5; D is unresolved. Germline CDR1 and CDR2: SNHLY and FYNNEI. Trimming stripped 5 bases from V and 4 bases from J, with 8 bases between. The length of the CDR3 is 12 residues. The CDR3 loop is CASSPGRETQYF. CDR3 nucleotides: TGTGCCAGCAGTCCTGGTCGAGAGACCCAGTACTTC.

A few counts support this clonotype. The V call is TRBV7-2, the J call TRBJ1-2; possibly TRBD1 for D (5 bases). CDR3 size: 14 residues. Trimming removed 6 bases at V and 4 bases at J, with 15 bases between. Germline loops: CDR1 SGHTA, CDR2 FQGNSA. The CDR3 region has the DNA TGTGCCAGCAGAGCAGGGTTAGAAGGCTATGGCTACACCTTC. Amino acid sequence: CASRAGLEGYGYTF.

On this clonotype: The junction departs from the called germline gene at one end, perhaps through a read error. The chain carries TRBV10-1 and TRBJ1-2; the D is unclear. The CDR3 has 10 amino acids. Germline lookup yields CDR1 WNHNN and CDR2 SYGVQD (reference sequence). Written as DNA, the CDR3 is TGCGCCAGCAGAGACCCACTCCTCTACTTC. It codes for CASRDPLLYF.

This clonotype is a singleton in its sample. Because the CDR3 is missing its conserved closing phenylalanine or tryptophan, this is likely a read error. The genes are TRBV12-3 or TRBV12-4 and TRBJ1-6; D may be TRBD1 (5 bases). The CDR3 sequence is 15 residues long. V lost 6 bases and J 5 bases, leaving 14 bases between the germline ends. The CDR3 region has the DNA TGTGCCAGCAGACCCGCCGGGGCCGATAATTCACCCCTCCACGTT. Translation: CASRPAGADNSPLHV.

This clonotype has more than one count but fewer than ten. The chain employs TRBV4-3 and TRBJ2-2; D possibly corresponds to TRBD2 (5 bases). The CDR3 loop spans 13 amino acids. V dropped 4 bases and J dropped 3 bases, with 6 bases sitting between them. The germline V gene has CDR1 LGHNA and CDR2 YSLEER. The CDR3 protein is CASSPGDTGELFF. The CDR3, as DNA: TGCGCCAGCAGCCCCGGGGACACCGGGGAGCTGTTTTTT.

The chain is built from TRBV6-4 and TRBJ2-1; D is undetermined. Trimming shortened V by 5 bases and J by 7 bases, and 15 bases separated the two germline ends. The length of the CDR3 is 14 residues. Germline CDR1 MRHNA, CDR2 SNTAGT. DNA of the CDR3: TGTGCCAGCAGTCCCTCGGTCGCGCGGAATGAGCAGTTCTTC. It translates to CASSPSVARNEQFF.

The gene calls are TRBV5-1 and TRBJ1-4; D gene ambiguous. Trimming cost V 4 bases and J 7 bases, with 17 bases left between them. The CDR3 length is 15 residues. Germline CDR1 is SGHRS and CDR2 is YFSETQ. CDR3 nucleotides: TGCGCCAGCAGCCGAACTACGACGAGAACTGAAAAACTGTTTTTT. Translation: CASSRTTTRTEKLFF.

This clonotype was observed a few times. The V and J genes are TRBV6-1 and TRBJ1-5; D not resolved. Germline V gives CDR1 MNHNS, CDR2 SASEGT. The V and J ends lost 8 bases and 0 bases respectively, with 8 bases between them. The CDR3 contains 13 residues. CDR3 residues: CASGRLSNQPQHF. In nucleotides, the CDR3 is TGTGCCAGCGGACGACTTAGCAATCAGCCCCAGCATTTT.

This clonotype occurred a few times. The gene calls are TRBV6-1 and TRBJ1-1; 9 bases are a match to TRBD1. Trimming removed 6 bases from V and 6 bases from J; junction bases left unmatched: 11. CDR1 and CDR2 (germline): MNHNS, SASEGT. This CDR3 contains 15 residues. CDR3 in amino acids: CASSDPRQGEAEAFF. As DNA, the CDR3 is TGTGCCAGCAGCGACCCCCGACAGGGGGAGGCTGAAGCTTTCTTT.